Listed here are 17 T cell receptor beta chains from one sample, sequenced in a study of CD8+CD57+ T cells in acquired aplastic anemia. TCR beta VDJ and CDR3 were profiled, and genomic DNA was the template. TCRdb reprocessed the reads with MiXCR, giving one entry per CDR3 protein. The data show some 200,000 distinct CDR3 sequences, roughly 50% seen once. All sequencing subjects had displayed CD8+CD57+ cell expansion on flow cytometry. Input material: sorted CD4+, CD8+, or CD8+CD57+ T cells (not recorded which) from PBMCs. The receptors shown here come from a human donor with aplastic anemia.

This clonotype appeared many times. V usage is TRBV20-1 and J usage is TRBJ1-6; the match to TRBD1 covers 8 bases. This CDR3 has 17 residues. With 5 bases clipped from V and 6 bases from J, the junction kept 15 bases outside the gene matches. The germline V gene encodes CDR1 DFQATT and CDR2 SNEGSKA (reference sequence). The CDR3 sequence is CSASPGQVVPINSPLHF. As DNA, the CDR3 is TGCAGTGCTTCACCGGGACAGGTTGTTCCGATTAATTCACCCCTCCACTTT.

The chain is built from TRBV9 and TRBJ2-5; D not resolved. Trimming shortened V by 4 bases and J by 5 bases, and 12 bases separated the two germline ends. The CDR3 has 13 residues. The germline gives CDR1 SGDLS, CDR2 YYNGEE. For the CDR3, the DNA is TGTGCCAGCAGCCCCCCGCGTGAGGAGACCCAGTACTTC. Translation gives CASSPPREETQYF.

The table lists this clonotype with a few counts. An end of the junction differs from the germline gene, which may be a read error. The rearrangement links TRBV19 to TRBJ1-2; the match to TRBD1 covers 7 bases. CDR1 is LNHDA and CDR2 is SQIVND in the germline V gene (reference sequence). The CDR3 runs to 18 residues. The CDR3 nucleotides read TGTGCCGGTAGTGAGCCGCGACAGGGCCCCCAACTTAACTATGGCTACACCTTC. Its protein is CAGSEPRQGPQLNYGYTF. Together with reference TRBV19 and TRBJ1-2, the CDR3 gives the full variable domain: DGGITQSPKYLFRKEGQNVTLSCEQNLNHDAMYWYRQDPGQGLRLIYYSQIVNDFQKGDIAEGYSVSREKKESFPLTVTSAQKNPTAFYLCAGSEPRQGPQLNYGYTFGSGTRLTVV.

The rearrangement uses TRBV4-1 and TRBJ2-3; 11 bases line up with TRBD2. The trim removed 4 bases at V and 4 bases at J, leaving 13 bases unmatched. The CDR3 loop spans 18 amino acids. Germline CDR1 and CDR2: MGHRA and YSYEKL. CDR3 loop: CASSRRGDLAGGADTQYF. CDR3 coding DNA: TGCGCCAGCAGCCGCCGAGGGGACTTAGCGGGGGGGGCAGATACGCAGTATTTT.

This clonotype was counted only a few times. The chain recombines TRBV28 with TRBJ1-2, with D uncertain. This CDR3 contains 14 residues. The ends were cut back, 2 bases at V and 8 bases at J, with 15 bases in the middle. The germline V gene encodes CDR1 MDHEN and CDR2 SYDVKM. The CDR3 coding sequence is TGTGCCAGCAGTTTACCCGGGCGAGTAGTGGGCTACACCTTC. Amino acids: CASSLPGRVVGYTF.

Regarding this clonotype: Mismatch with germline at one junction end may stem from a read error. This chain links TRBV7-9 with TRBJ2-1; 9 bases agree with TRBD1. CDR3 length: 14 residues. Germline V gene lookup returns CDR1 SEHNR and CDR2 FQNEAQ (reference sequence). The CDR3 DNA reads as TGTGCCAACAGCCCCGGCGACAGGGGGATTGAGCAGTTCTTC. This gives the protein CANSPGDRGIEQFF.

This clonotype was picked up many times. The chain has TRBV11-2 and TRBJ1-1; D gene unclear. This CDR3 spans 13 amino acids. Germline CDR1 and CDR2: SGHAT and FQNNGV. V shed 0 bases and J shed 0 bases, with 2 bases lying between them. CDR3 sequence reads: CASSLEMNTEAFF. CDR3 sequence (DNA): TGTGCCAGCAGCTTAGAAATGAACACTGAAGCTTTCTTT.

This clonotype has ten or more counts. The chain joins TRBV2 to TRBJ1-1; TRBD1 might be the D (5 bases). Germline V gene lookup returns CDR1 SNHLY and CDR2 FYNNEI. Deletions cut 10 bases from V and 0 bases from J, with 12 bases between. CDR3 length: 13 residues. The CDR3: CATSGNLNTEAFF. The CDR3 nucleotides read TGTGCCACCTCAGGGAATCTGAACACTGAAGCTTTCTTT.

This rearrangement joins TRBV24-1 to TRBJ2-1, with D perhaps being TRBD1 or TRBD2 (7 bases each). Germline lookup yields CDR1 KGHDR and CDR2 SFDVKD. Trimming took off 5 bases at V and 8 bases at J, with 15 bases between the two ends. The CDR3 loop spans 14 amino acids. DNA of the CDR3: TGTGCCACCAGTGGCAGGGGGGGCTTCGATGAGCAGTTCTTC. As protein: CATSGRGGFDEQFF.

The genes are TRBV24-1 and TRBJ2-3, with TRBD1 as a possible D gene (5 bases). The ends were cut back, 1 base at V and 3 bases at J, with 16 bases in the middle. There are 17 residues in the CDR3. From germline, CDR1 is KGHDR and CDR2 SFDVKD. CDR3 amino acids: CATSDFYVGAETDTQYF. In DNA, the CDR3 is TGTGCCACCAGTGATTTCTACGTAGGGGCTGAGACAGATACGCAGTATTTT.

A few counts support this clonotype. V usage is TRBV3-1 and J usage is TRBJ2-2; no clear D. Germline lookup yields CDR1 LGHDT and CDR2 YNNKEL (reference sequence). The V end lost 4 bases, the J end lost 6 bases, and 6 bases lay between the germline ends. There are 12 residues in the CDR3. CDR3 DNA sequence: TGTGCCAGCAGCCGCCTGGCCGGGGAGCTGTTTTTT. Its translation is CASSRLAGELFF.

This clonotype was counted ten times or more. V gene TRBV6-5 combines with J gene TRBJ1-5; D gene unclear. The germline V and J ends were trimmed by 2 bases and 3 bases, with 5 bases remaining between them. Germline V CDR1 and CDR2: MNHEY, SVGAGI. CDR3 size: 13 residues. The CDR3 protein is CASSYRLNQPQHF. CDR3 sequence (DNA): TGTGCCAGCAGTTACAGACTCAATCAGCCCCAGCATTTT.

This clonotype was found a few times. The CDR3 loop reads CASSGQGNTGELFF. The CDR3 DNA sequence: TGTGCCAGTAGTGGACAGGGTAACACCGGGGAGCTGTTTTTT. The rearrangement uses TRBV19 and TRBJ2-2, with 8 bases matching TRBD1. Germline V gene lookup returns CDR1 LNHDA and CDR2 SQIVND (reference sequence). V was pared by 5 bases and J by 2 bases, with 1 base of the junction left unmatched. The CDR3 extends over 14 amino acids.

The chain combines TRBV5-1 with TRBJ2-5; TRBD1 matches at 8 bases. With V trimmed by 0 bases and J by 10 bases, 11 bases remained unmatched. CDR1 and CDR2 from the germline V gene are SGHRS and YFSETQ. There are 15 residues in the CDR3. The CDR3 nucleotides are TGCGCCAGCAGCTTGGGGCAGGGGGCAGTGAAGGACCAGTACTTC. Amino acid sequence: CASSLGQGAVKDQYF. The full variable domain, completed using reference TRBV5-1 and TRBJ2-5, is KAGVTQTPRYLIKTRGQQVTLSCSPISGHRSVSWYQQTPGQGLQFLFEYFSETQRNKGNFPGRFSGRQFSNSRSEMNVSTLELGDSALYLCASSLGQGAVKDQYFGPGTRLLVL.

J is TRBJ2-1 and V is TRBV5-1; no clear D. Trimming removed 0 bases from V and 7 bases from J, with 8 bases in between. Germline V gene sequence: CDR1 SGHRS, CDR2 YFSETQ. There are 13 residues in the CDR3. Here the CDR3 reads CASSLGSSNEQFF. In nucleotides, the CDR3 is TGCGCCAGCAGCTTGGGTAGTTCTAATGAGCAGTTCTTC.

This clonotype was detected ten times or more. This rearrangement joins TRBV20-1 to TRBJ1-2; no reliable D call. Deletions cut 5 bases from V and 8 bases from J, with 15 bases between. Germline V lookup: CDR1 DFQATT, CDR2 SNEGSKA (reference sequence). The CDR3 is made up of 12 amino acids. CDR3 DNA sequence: TGCAGTGCTTCGACTTCCGGGTGGGGCTACACCTTC. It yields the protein CSASTSGWGYTF.

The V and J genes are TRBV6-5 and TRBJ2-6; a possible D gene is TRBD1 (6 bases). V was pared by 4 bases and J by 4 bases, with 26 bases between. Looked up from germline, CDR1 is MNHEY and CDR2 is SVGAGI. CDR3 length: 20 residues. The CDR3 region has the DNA TGTGCCAGCAGTTTCGATAAGTGGGGGCCTGGTCTCCTCGGGGCCAACGTCCTGACTTTC. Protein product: CASSFDKWGPGLLGANVLTF.